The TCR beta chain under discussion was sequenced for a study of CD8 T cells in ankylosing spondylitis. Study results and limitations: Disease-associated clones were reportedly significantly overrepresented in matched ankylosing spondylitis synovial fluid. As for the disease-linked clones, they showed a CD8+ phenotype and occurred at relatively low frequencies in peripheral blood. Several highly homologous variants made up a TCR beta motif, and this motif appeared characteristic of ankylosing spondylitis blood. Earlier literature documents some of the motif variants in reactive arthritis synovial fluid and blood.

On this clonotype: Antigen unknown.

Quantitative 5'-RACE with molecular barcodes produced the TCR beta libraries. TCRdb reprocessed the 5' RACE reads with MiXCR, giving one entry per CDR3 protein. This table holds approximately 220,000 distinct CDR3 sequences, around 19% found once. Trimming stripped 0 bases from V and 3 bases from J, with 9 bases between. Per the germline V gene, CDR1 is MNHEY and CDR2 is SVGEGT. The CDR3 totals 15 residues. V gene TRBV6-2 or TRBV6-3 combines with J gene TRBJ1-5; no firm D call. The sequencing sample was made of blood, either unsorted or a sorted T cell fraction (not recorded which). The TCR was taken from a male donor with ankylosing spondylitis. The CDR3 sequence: CASSYSIADNQPQHF. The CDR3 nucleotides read TGTGCCAGCAGTTACTCAATCGCAGACAATCAGCCCCAGCATTTT.